The rows below give T cell receptor beta chains drawn from one sample of a study of shared clonotypes between healthy human individuals. Data came from immunoSEQ multiplex PCR; TCRdb stores just in-frame clones and leaves some out. The top ten clones hold roughly 0.13% of a sample with about 2 million clones, roughly 95% of them seen once. Sequenced sample: naive CD4+ T cells sorted from blood. The receptors shown here come from a man younger than 30 in good health. The CDR3 runs from the conserved cysteine through the conserved F or W. A D gene is named only where the DNA matches it firmly. Expanded clones are given a class, and other clones once, few, many or no size at all.

>few|TRBV23-1|.|TRBJ1-6
TGCGCCAGCAGTCAATGGCGCAGGAGTTTAAATTCACCCCTCCACTTT
CASSQWRRSLNSPLHF
>.|TRBV5-3|TRBD2|TRBJ2-3
TGTGCCAGAGGACTAGCGGGAGCTCGCACAGATACGCAGTATTTT
CARGLAGARTDTQYF
>.|TRBV7-9|TRBD2|TRBJ2-5
TGTGCCAGCAGCTCCCGGCTAGCGGATCAAGAGACCCAGTACTTC
CASSSRLADQETQYF
>.|TRBV28|.|TRBJ1-2
TGTGCCAGCAGCACAGTTAACTATGGCTACACCTTC
CASSTVNYGYTF
>.|TRBV6-5|.|TRBJ1-2
TGTGCCACCCAGGGGAACTATGGCTACACCTTC
CATQGNYGYTF
>.|TRBV7-2|.|TRBJ1-6
TGTGCCAGCAGCCCTACCACGGCGGTTTTAATTAATTCACCCCTCCACTTT
CASSPTTAVLINSPLHF
>.|TRBV2|.|TRBJ1-2
TGTGCCTGGGGGTCGCTAGGCTATGGCTACACCTTC
CAWGSLGYGYTF
>.|TRBV30|.|TRBJ1-4
TGTGCCTGGAGTGTACAGGCATCTAATGAAAAACTGTTTTTT
CAWSVQASNEKLFF
>once|TRBV15|TRBD1|TRBJ2-5
TGTGCCACCAGCAGATCGGACAGGGGAGAGACCCAGTACTTC
CATSRSDRGETQYF
>.|TRBV5-1|TRBD1|TRBJ2-7
TGCGCCAGCAGCTCTACCTCGGGACAGGGAAGGAACGAGCAGTACTTC
CASSSTSGQGRNEQYF
>.|TRBV14|.|TRBJ1-4
TGTGCCAGCAGCCAAGTTCAACTTTTAACTAATGAAAAACTGTTTTTT
CASSQVQLLTNEKLFF
>.|TRBV28|TRBD1|TRBJ2-7
TGTGCCAGCAGTTACCCCGGGGGGGACAGGGGGCTCGACGAGCAGTACTTC
CASSYPGGDRGLDEQYF
>once|TRBV5-1|TRBD1|TRBJ1-1
TGCGCCAGCAGCTTGGATGGGACAGGGGGCACTGAAGCTTTCTTT
CASSLDGTGGTEAFF
>.|TRBV18|TRBD2|TRBJ2-3
TGTGCCAGCTCACCAGGACTAGGAGTAGATACGCAGTATTTT
CASSPGLGVDTQYF
>.|TRBV7-2|.|TRBJ2-2
TGTGCCAGCAGCCTAAACTTTTACACCGGGGAGCTGTTTTTT
CASSLNFYTGELFF
>.|TRBV7-9|TRBD1|TRBJ2-2
TGTGCCAGCAGCTTGGGGACAGGAAACACCGGGGAGCTGTTTTTT
CASSLGTGNTGELFF
>.|TRBV2|TRBD2|TRBJ2-7
TGTGCCAGCAGTGGGACTAGCGTCTCCTACGAGCAGTACTTC
CASSGTSVSYEQYF
>.|TRBV7-9|TRBD1|TRBJ2-4
TGTGCCAGCAGCTCAGGGACAGCGAACGCCATTCAGTACTTC
CASSSGTANAIQYF
>.|TRBV2|.|TRBJ1-2
TGTGCCAGCAGTGTCTGGGGAGGCTATGGCTACACCTTC
CASSVWGGYGYTF
>.|TRBV11-2|TRBD2|TRBJ2-1
TGTGCCAGCAGCCATGCCGGGACTAGCGGGAGTAATGAGCAGTTCTTC
CASSHAGTSGSNEQFF
>.|TRBV19|.|TRBJ1-6
TGTGCCAGTAGACAGCGGGGTAATTCACCCCTCCACTTT
CASRQRGNSPLHF
>.|TRBV11-3|TRBD1|TRBJ1-2
TGTGCCAGCAGCTGTATACCTAACAGGGGAGCTGGCTACACCTTC
CASSCIPNRGAGYTF
>.|TRBV5-1|TRBD1|TRBJ2-2
TGCGCCAGCAGCTGGACAGGGGCCATGGGGACCGGGGAGCTGTTTTTT
CASSWTGAMGTGELFF
>.|TRBV2|.|TRBJ2-1
TGTGCCAGCAGAAAGTTCGGGACCCCTTACAATGAGCAGTTCTTC
CASRKFGTPYNEQFF
>.|TRBV4-3|.|TRBJ1-5
TGCGCCAGCAGCCAAGAACAAGCCAATCAGCCCCAGCATTTT
CASSQEQANQPQHF
>.|TRBV7-9|TRBD1|TRBJ1-4
TGTGCCAGCAGCTTAAGTGGACAGGGGGCTGAAAAACTGTTTTTT
CASSLSGQGAEKLFF
>.|TRBV5-6|.|TRBJ2-3
TGTGCCAGCAGCTTGGTGGCAGATACGCAGTATTTT
CASSLVADTQYF
>.|TRBV27|TRBD1|TRBJ1-5
TGTGCCAGCAGTAGGGGACAGGGGCTCAATCAGCCCCAGCATTTT
CASSRGQGLNQPQHF
>.|TRBV14|.|TRBJ1-1
TGTGCCAGCAGCCAAACCTTTGGGACCGACTTAACCACCTGGAGAATGAACACTGAAGCTTTCTTT
CASSQTFGTDLTTWRMNTEAFF
>.|TRBV7-9|.|TRBJ1-1
TGTGCCAGCAGCTTAGTCGATAAAACGGCTGAAGCTTTCTTT
CASSLVDKTAEAFF
>.|TRBV11-2|TRBD2|TRBJ2-7
TGTGCCAGCAGCTCCCGACGGGGGACTAGCGGGATTAGCTACGAGCAGTACTTC
CASSSRRGTSGISYEQYF
>.|TRBV29-1|.|TRBJ1-5
TGCAGCAGAGGCTCGATGAATAGCAATCAGCCCCAGCATTTT
CSRGSMNSNQPQHF
>.|TRBV5-1|TRBD1|TRBJ1-6
TGCGCCAGCAGGGACAGGGAGGACTCACCCCTCCACTTT
CASRDREDSPLHF
>.|TRBV7-8|.|TRBJ1-6
TGTGCCAGCAGCCCACGGGAGTCAGGCCTTTCACCCCTCCACTTT
CASSPRESGLSPLHF
>.|TRBV18|.|TRBJ2-7
TGTGCCAGCTCACTCGGGGCGGTGAGGCAATACGAGCAGTACTTC
CASSLGAVRQYEQYF
>.|TRBV27|.|TRBJ1-1
TGTGCCAGCAGTTTCGGGACACAGTTTGAAGCTTTCTTT
CASSFGTQFEAFF
>.|TRBV18|.|TRBJ1-2
TGTGCCAGCTCACCAGCTGGTAACTATGGCTACACCTTC
CASSPAGNYGYTF
>.|TRBV28|.|TRBJ1-5
TGTGCCAGCAGTTTAAGACGGGTCTTGGAGCCCCAGCATTTT
CASSLRRVLEPQHF
>.|TRBV29-1|.|TRBJ2-3
TGCAGCGTTGAAATAGGTAACACAGATACGCAGTATTTT
CSVEIGNTDTQYF
>once|TRBV5-1|.|TRBJ2-2
TGCGCCAGCAGCCGAACAGTTGGGAACACCGGGGAGCTGTTTTTT
CASSRTVGNTGELFF